Below are 7 T cell receptor beta chains sequenced from a single sample in a study of CD8+ T cells in alopecia areata. Noted treatment: oral pan-JAK inhibitor, 5-10 mg twice daily. In each case, RNA was isolated and then reverse transcribed into cDNA as the sequencing template. Clones were sequenced by immunoSEQ multiplex PCR, and TCRdb holds only the in-frame ones, with some missing. This sample has 75,000 to 100,000 clones, with about three quarters found just once. This specimen was CD8+ T cells sorted from blood, taken around week 44, from a patient treated with tofacitinib. The receptors derive from a human donor with alopecia areata.

This chain uses TRBV13 with TRBJ2-1; perhaps TRBD1 as D (6 bases). Germline lookup yields CDR1 PRHDT and CDR2 FYEKMQ (reference sequence). V shed 2 bases and J shed 8 bases, with 13 bases lying between them. The CDR3 consists of 14 residues. DNA for the CDR3: TGTGCCAGCAGCTTACAGGGGCAGACTGATGAGCAGTTCTTC. Translated, it gives CASSLQGQTDEQFF.

This sequence joins TRBV10-3 and TRBJ1-2; 10 bases map to TRBD1. Germline V lookup: CDR1 ENHRY, CDR2 SYGVKD. V gave up 6 bases and J gave up 8 bases; unmatched junction bases: 12. The CDR3 length is 15 residues. CDR3 in DNA: TGTGCCATCAGGACCACCAGACAGGGGGCGCGGGGCTACACCTTC. Its protein is CAIRTTRQGARGYTF.

This clone was picked up a small number of times. The CDR3 sequence is CASSEEAGGQETQYF. The DNA for the CDR3 is TGTGCCAGCAGTGAAGAAGCGGGGGGCCAAGAGACCCAGTACTTC. The J gene is TRBJ2-5, the V gene TRBV6-4; TRBD2 aligns across 9 bases. J gave up 1 base and V 3 bases, and 3 bases lay outside the gene matches. There are 15 residues in the CDR3. CDR1 and CDR2 (germline): MRHNA, SNTAGT.

V gene TRBV19 combines with J gene TRBJ1-5; no reliable D call. Per germline, CDR1 LNHDA and CDR2 SQIVND (reference sequence). The length of the CDR3 is 13 residues. Deletions cut 4 bases from V and 3 bases from J, with 7 bases between. CDR3 region: CASSNDNNQPQHF. In DNA, the CDR3 is TGTGCCAGTAGTAACGACAACAATCAGCCCCAGCATTTT. Full variable domain (rest looked up from reference TRBV19 and TRBJ1-5): DGGITQSPKYLFRKEGQNVTLSCEQNLNHDAMYWYRQDPGQGLRLIYYSQIVNDFQKGDIAEGYSVSREKKESFPLTVTSAQKNPTAFYLCASSNDNNQPQHFGDGTRLSIL.

The chain employs TRBV6-5 and TRBJ1-5; a weak D match, TRBD1 (5 bases). The germline V gene has CDR1 MNHEY and CDR2 SVGAGI. CDR3 length: 14 residues. The V end lost 3 bases, the J end lost 7 bases, and 13 bases lay between the germline ends. CDR3 sequence: CASSYRQGGQPQHF. CDR3 nucleotides: TGTGCCAGCAGTTATCGGCAGGGAGGGCAGCCCCAGCATTTT.

This rearrangement joins TRBV13 to TRBJ1-1; weak D call: TRBD1 (5 bases). The CDR3 spans 15 residues. CDR1 PRHDT and CDR2 FYEKMQ come from the germline V gene (reference sequence). The V end lost 2 bases, the J end lost 0 bases, and 10 bases lay between the germline ends. The CDR3 DNA reads as TGTGCCAGCAGCTTACGGGGCCTAATGAACACTGAAGCTTTCTTT. Its protein product is CASSLRGLMNTEAFF.

This clone was seen only a few times. The rearrangement joins TRBV4-3 to TRBJ1-2; perhaps TRBD1 as D (5 bases). This CDR3 is 16 amino acids long. Germline loops: CDR1 LGHNA, CDR2 YSLEER. V lost 0 bases and J 2 bases, leaving 13 bases between the germline ends. The CDR3 is CASSQDRAGLNYGYTF. The CDR3 nucleotides read TGCGCCAGCAGCCAAGATAGGGCAGGGTTGAACTATGGCTACACCTTC.